The clone carrying this T cell receptor beta chain has a handful of counts. Its antigen is unknown. This CDR3 spans 14 amino acids. Per germline, CDR1 SGHTA and CDR2 FQGNSA. V was trimmed by 4 bases and J by 1 base, leaving 10 bases between them. It was through 5'RACE template switching that TCR cDNA was made, with a universal primer site and UMIs added. TCRdb re-called the 5' RACE reads through MiXCR, storing one row per CDR3 protein. This sample yields 110,000 or so distinct CDR3 sequences, of which 7.2% are seen a single time; over 2.5% belongs to the top ten. The entry originates in a study of T cells after yellow fever vaccination. Study-level results: There was a small share of clonotypes that showed up in both the CD4 and CD8 compartments. Abundant clonotypes from the bulk population could get into FACS-sorted repertoires as contaminants. Most clones from primary vaccination resurfaced after the booster (around 97% CD4, 75% to 90% CD8).

This TCR came from a man aged 18 to 35 who received the YFV17D yellow fever vaccine. Source: CD4+ T cells sorted from PBMCs, taken roughly 45 days after the first yellow fever vaccination. The rearrangement joins TRBV7-2 to TRBJ1-2; possible D gene TRBD1, 5 bases. Written as DNA, the CDR3 is TGTGCCAGCAGCTCCGACAGAAGTAACTATGGCTACACCTTC. Amino acid sequence: CASSSDRSNYGYTF. The full variable domain, with the rest looked up from reference TRBV7-2 and TRBJ1-2, is GAGVSQSPSNKVTEKGKDVELRCDPISGHTALYWYRQSLGQGLEFLIYFQGNSAPDKSGLPSDRFSAERTGGSVSTLTIQRTQQEDSAVYLCASSSDRSNYGYTFGSGTRLTVV.